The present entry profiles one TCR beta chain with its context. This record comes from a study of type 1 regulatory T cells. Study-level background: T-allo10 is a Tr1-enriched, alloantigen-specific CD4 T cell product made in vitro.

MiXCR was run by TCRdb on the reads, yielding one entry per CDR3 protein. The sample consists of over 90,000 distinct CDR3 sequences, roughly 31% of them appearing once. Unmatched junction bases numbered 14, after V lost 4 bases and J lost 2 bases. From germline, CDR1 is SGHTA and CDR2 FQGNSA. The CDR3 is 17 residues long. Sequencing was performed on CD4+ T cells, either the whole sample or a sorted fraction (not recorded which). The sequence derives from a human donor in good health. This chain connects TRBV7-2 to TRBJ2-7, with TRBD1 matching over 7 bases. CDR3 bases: TGTGCCAGCAGCTCATTGGGACAGCGCTTACCTCCCTACGAGCAGTACTTC. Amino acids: CASSSLGQRLPPYEQYF. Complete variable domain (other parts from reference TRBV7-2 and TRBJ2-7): GAGVSQSPSNKVTEKGKDVELRCDPISGHTALYWYRQSLGQGLEFLIYFQGNSAPDKSGLPSDRFSAERTGGSVSTLTIQRTQQEDSAVYLCASSSLGQRLPPYEQYFGPGTRLTVT.